Sequencing of this TCR beta chain was carried out in a study of blood T cell repertoires in COVID-19. In the study overall: Acute and convalescent COVID-19 samples came from the United States, Italy and Spain.

This CDR3 comprises 15 residues. After removal of 5 bases from V and 6 bases from J, the junction contained 12 bases not matched to a gene. Germline loops: CDR1 ENHRY, CDR2 SYGVKD. Original processing notes: Reference gene primer amplification yielded estimated nucleated cell counts. TCRdb's copy holds only in-frame clones and misses some; the assay was immunoSEQ multiplex PCR. D and trimming were read from the DNA, whereas the V and J calls and clone size are those reported in that table. The table has some 290,000 clones, 90% seen once. Recruitment covered roughly 24 US areas and drew participants whose ages spanned roughly 18 to 90 years. Participant-given clinical history determined each cohort assignment.

The sample was PBMCs or T cells enriched from blood (not recorded which). The chain employs TRBV10-3 and TRBJ2-5; 7 bases fit TRBD2. This TCR came from a woman in her 30s who had been exposed to COVID-19. The CDR3 bases are TGTGCCATCAGTCAGACCGGGGGGAGGGGACAGACCCAGTACTTC. As protein: CAISQTGGRGQTQYF.